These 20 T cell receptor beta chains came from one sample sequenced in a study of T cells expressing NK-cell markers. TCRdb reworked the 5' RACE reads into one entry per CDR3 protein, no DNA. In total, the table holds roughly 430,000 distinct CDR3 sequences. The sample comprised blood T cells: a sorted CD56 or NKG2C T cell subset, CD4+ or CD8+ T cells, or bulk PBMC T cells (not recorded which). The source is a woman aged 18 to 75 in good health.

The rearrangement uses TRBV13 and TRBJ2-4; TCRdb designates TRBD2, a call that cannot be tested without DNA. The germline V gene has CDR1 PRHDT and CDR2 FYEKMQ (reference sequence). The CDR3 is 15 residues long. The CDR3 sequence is CASSRTSGGKNIQYF.

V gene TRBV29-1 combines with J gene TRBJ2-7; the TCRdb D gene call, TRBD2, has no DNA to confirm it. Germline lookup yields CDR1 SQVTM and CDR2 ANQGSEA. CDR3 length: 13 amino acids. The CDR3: CSVVTSGDIGQYF.

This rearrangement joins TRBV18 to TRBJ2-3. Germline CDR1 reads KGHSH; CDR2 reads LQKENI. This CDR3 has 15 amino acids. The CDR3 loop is CASSPVLGNTDTQYF. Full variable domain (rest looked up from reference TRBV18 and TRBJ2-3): NAGVMQNPRHLVRRRGQEARLRCSPMKGHSHVYWYRQLPEEGLKFMVYLQKENIIDESGMPKERFSAEFPKEGPSILRIQQVVRGDSAAYFCASSPVLGNTDTQYFGPGTRLTVL.

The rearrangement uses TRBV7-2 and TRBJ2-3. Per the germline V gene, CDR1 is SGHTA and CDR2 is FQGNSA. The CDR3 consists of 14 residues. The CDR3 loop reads CASSSDTSTDTQYF.

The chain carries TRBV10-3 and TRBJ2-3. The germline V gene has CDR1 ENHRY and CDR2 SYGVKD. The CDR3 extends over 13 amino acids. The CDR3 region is CAISSKSTDTQYF.

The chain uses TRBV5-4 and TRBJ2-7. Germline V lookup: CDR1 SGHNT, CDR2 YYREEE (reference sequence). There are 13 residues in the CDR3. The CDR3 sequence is CASSLVMGYEQYF.

The chain's CDR3 is CASSYSPDRVTTEAFF. The chain links TRBV6-5 to TRBJ1-1; the D gene TCRdb calls, TRBD1, cannot be checked with no DNA. The CDR3 runs 16 residues. Germline V gives CDR1 MNHEY, CDR2 SVGAGI.

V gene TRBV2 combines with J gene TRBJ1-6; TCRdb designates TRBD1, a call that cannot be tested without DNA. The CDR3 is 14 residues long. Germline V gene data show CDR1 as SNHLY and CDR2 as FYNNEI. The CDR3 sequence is CASSSLQGNSPLHF.

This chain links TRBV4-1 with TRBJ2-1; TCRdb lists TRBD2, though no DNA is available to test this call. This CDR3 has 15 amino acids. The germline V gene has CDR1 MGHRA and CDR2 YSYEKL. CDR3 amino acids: CASSLVAVSYNEQFF.

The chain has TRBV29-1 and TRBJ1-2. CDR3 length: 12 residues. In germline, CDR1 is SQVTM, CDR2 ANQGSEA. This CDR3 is CSVGTTNYGYTF.

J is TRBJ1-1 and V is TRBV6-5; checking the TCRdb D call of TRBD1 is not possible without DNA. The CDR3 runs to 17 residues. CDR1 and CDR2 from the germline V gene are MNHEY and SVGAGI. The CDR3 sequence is CASSFTRPKGLATEAFF.

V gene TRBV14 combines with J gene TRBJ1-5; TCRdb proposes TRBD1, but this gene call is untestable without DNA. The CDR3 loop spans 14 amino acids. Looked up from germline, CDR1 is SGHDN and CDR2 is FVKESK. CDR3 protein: CASSQPGSNQPQHF.

This CDR3 reads CASRISSYNEQFF. The rearrangement joins TRBV6-1 to TRBJ2-1. There are 13 residues in the CDR3. CDR1 is MNHNS, CDR2 SASEGT, per germline.

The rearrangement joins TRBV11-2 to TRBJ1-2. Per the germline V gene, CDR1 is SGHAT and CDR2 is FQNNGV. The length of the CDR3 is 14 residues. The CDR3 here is CASSKSPGNYGYTF.

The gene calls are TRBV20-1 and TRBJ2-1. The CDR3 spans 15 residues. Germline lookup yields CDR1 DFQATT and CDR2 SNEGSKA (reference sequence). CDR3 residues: CSASPHTQSHNEQFF.

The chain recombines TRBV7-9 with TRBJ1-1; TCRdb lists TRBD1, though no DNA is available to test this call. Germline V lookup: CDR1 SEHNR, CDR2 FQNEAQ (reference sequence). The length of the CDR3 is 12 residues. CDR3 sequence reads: CASSSGDGEAFF.

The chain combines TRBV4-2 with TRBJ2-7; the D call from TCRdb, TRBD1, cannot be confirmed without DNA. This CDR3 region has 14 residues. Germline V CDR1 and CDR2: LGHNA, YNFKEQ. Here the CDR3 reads CASSPTGGINEQYF.

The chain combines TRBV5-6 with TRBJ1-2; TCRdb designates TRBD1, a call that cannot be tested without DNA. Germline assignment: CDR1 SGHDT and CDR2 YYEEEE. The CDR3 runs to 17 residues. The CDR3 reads CASSLGSSGYGNYGYTF.

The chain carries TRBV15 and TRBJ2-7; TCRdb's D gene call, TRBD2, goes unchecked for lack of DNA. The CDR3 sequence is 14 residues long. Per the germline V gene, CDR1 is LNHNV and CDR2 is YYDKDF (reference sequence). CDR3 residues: CATTVAGGDYEQYF.

The CDR3 protein is CASSPRRGGQPQHF. The V gene is TRBV12-3 or TRBV12-4, the J gene TRBJ1-5; as DNA is missing, the TRBD1 call by TCRdb cannot be tested. The CDR3 sequence is 14 residues long.